These T cell receptor beta chains were read from a single sample in a study of blood T cell repertoires in COVID-19. Assay used: immunoSEQ multiplex PCR; TCRdb lists only in-frame clones, some missing. Of around 230,000 clones listed, roughly 87% were seen once; the top ten hold 10%. Specimen: PBMCs or T cells enriched from blood (not recorded which). The receptor set was obtained from a man aged 18 to 35 with acute COVID-19. Each CDR3 is given with its conserved first and last residue. The D gene is left open where the match is weak. Clone size is given for some rows only: seen once, a few or many times, or a class if the clone is expanded.

j_gene | v_gene | abundance | d_gene | CDR3nt | CDR3aa
TRBJ1-1 | TRBV7-8 | . | TRBD1 | TGTGCCAGCAGCGTACTTACAGGGGGCCCTGAAGCTTTCTTT | CASSVLTGGPEAFF
TRBJ2-7 | TRBV6-5 | . | TRBD2 | TGTGCCAGCAGTTCCTACGGGACTAGCGGCTCCTACGAGCAGTACTTC | CASSSYGTSGSYEQYF
TRBJ2-1 | TRBV7-6 | . | TRBD2 | TGTGCCAGCAGCTTAAAGGGGCGGGAGGTCTCTTACAATGAGCAGTTCTTC | CASSLKGREVSYNEQFF
TRBJ2-2 | TRBV7-9 | . | TRBD1 | TGTGCCAGCAGCCCCGGGACAGGGACGAACACCGGGGAGCTGTTTTTT | CASSPGTGTNTGELFF
TRBJ1-2 | TRBV5-1 | . | TRBD1 | TGCGCCAGCAGCCCCTCGGGCCAGGGGGCTGGCTACACCTTC | CASSPSGQGAGYTF
TRBJ2-1 | TRBV13 | . | . | TGTGCCAGCAGCTTAAATAGCGGAACCCCCTACAATGAGCAGTTCTTC | CASSLNSGTPYNEQFF
TRBJ2-1 | TRBV11-2 | once | TRBD2 | TGTGCCAGCAGCTTAATCCTAGCGGGGTCCGATGAGCAGTTCTTC | CASSLILAGSDEQFF
TRBJ1-2 | TRBV18 | once | TRBD1 | TGTGCCAGCTCACCAGGGACAGGGAAAATCTATGGCTACACCTTC | CASSPGTGKIYGYTF
TRBJ2-5 | TRBV4-1 | . | . | TGCGCCAGCAGCTTACGGACAGGGAGGGGAGAGACCCAGTACTTC | CASSLRTGRGETQYF
TRBJ1-2 | TRBV28 | . | TRBD1 | TGTGCCAGCAGTCGACTTGAGGGACAGGGGGGCTACACCTTC | CASSRLEGQGGYTF
TRBJ2-1 | TRBV5-4 | once | TRBD2 | TGTGCCAGCAGCCCGAGCGGGGGGTCAGGAAATGAGCAGTTCTTC | CASSPSGGSGNEQFF